Below, 26 T cell receptor beta chains from the same sample are listed, as sequenced in a study of blood T cells in healthy people across ages. A second PCR, run for about 6 to 12 cycles, used a sample-barcoded 5' primer plus a J-beta primer mix. TCRdb ran MiXCR on the 5' RACE reads and lists one entry per CDR3 protein. Of 550,000 to 750,000 distinct CDR3 sequences in the sample, 20% to 25% were seen once. The sequencing input was blood. All receptors derive from a man between 65 and 85 years old in good health.

The DNA for the CDR3 is TGCAGTGCTACTACGACGGACTCCTATGGCTACACCTTC. Amino acid sequence: CSATTTDSYGYTF. This rearrangement joins TRBV20-1 to TRBJ1-2, with unresolved D. CDR3 length equals 13 residues. Trimming took 4 bases from V and 4 from J, leaving 13 bases between them. CDR1 DFQATT and CDR2 SNEGSKA come from the germline V gene (reference sequence).

This clonotype was seen only a few times. This chain joins TRBV6-6 and TRBJ2-3; D remains ambiguous. V was clipped by 2 bases and J by 4 bases, with 16 bases between them. This CDR3 contains 16 residues. CDR1 and CDR2 from the germline V gene are MNHNY and SVGAGI (reference sequence). The CDR3 loop is CASSYAALANADTQYF. Written as DNA, the CDR3 is TGTGCCAGCAGTTACGCCGCTTTAGCCAATGCAGATACGCAGTATTTT.

This clonotype was seen many times. CDR3 residues: CATEDSTYNSPLHF. As DNA, the CDR3 is TGTGCCACCGAGGACAGTACCTATAATTCACCCCTCCACTTT. This rearrangement joins TRBV3-1 to TRBJ1-6; possible D gene TRBD1, 6 bases. CDR1 is LGHDT and CDR2 is YNNKEL in the germline V gene (reference sequence). This CDR3 comprises 14 residues. Trimming took 10 bases from V and 2 from J, leaving 12 bases between them.

Many counts were recorded for this clonotype. V is TRBV7-9 and J is TRBJ2-5, with D perhaps TRBD1 (6 bases). The CDR3 extends over 16 amino acids. V was pared by 4 bases and J by 2 bases, with 17 bases between. Germline CDR1 SEHNR, CDR2 FQNEAQ (reference sequence). The CDR3 loop reads CASSSNREAPQETQYF. Here the CDR3 DNA reads TGTGCCAGCAGCTCAAACAGGGAAGCACCTCAAGAGACCCAGTACTTC.

The chain uses TRBV11-1 and TRBJ2-1; 9 bases are a match to TRBD2. Germline values: CDR1 SGHAT, CDR2 FQDESV (reference sequence). The CDR3 spans 16 residues. The junction had 11 bases not matched to a gene; V was cut back by 6 bases and J by 5 bases. The CDR3 DNA follows: TGTGCCAGCAGTTTAACCGCGGGGGGGCTAAACAATGAGCAGTTCTTC. Translating gives CASSLTAGGLNNEQFF.

V is TRBV5-1 and J is TRBJ1-4, with TRBD1 matching 11 bases. There are 15 residues in the CDR3. Trimming at V came to 4 bases and at J to 5 bases, leaving 4 bases not matched to a gene. The germline V gene has CDR1 SGHRS and CDR2 YFSETQ. CDR3 residues: CASSHWTGGNEKLFF. CDR3 nucleotides: TGCGCCAGCAGCCACTGGACAGGGGGCAATGAAAAACTGTTTTTT.

On this clonotype: The junction does not match germline at one end; this may be a read error. This chain links TRBV12-3 or TRBV12-4 with TRBJ2-5, with 13 bases fitting TRBD2. Near its end, the DNA agrees better with TRBJ2-1, so the J call may be wrong. The CDR3 spans 15 residues. The CDR3 bases are TGTGCCAGCGGTTTACTAGCGGGAGGGAGAAATGAGCAGTTCTTC. Its translation: CASGLLAGGRNEQFF.

The rearrangement joins TRBV4-1 to TRBJ2-5; D may be TRBD1 (5 bases). Trimming shortened V by 0 bases and J by 4 bases, and 12 bases separated the two germline ends. The CDR3 has 15 amino acids. CDR1 is MGHRA, CDR2 YSYEKL, per germline. As DNA, the CDR3 is TGCGCCAGCAGCCAAGATGGAACAGGTCCAGAGACCCAGTACTTC. As protein: CASSQDGTGPETQYF.

This clonotype appeared a few times. The CDR3 is CASSLFPSGVEQYF. The CDR3 nucleotides are TGTGCCAGCAGCTTATTTCCTAGCGGTGTCGAGCAGTACTTC. This rearrangement joins TRBV7-9 to TRBJ2-7; TRBD2 matches 7 bases. Per germline, CDR1 SEHNR and CDR2 FQNEAQ (reference sequence). The CDR3 runs to 14 residues. J gave up 6 bases and V 2 bases, and 7 bases lay outside the gene matches.

The rearrangement uses TRBV12-3 or TRBV12-4 and TRBJ1-1, with TRBD1 matching 7 bases. CDR3 length: 16 residues. J was trimmed by 1 base and V by 5 bases; bases with no gene match: 10. CDR3 loop: CASSPDRVLGNTEAFF. The CDR3 DNA follows: TGTGCCAGCAGTCCCGACAGGGTGTTGGGGAACACTGAAGCTTTCTTT.

This clonotype has just one count. V gene TRBV24-1 combines with J gene TRBJ2-1; TRBD1 matches 7 bases. V lost 0 bases and J lost 5; bases outside the gene matches: 3. The length of the CDR3 is 15 residues. The V gene's germline CDR1 is KGHDR and CDR2 SFDVKD. CDR3 coding DNA: TGTGCCACCAGTGATTTGAGTACAGGGGACAATGAGCAGTTCTTC. This sequence encodes CATSDLSTGDNEQFF.

This clonotype was detected ten times or more. The chain uses TRBV27 and TRBJ1-1, with D unresolved. Germline assignment: CDR1 MNHEY and CDR2 SMNVEV (reference sequence). V gave up 6 bases and J gave up 7 bases, with 18 bases separating them. This CDR3 is 14 amino acids long. This CDR3 is CASSRREGNFEAFF. For the CDR3, the DNA is TGTGCCAGCAGCCGCCGGGAGGGTAATTTTGAAGCTTTCTTT.

This clonotype was detected ten times or more. This chain uses TRBV2 with TRBJ2-5; D unclear. The ends were cut back, 8 bases at V and 4 bases at J, with 14 bases in the middle. CDR1 SNHLY and CDR2 FYNNEI come from the germline V gene. This CDR3 contains 13 residues. This CDR3 is CASGPNRPETQYF. As DNA, the CDR3 is TGTGCCAGCGGGCCCAATAGGCCAGAGACCCAGTACTTC.

The J gene is TRBJ2-1, the V gene TRBV6-2 or TRBV6-3; possible D gene TRBD2, 5 bases. The V gene's germline CDR1 is MNHEY and CDR2 SVGEGT. CDR3 size: 16 residues. Deletions cut 4 bases from V and 7 bases from J, with 20 bases between. CDR3 coding DNA: TGTGCCAGCAGTTCGACTCCTAGCCTAGGCGGAAATGAGCAGTTCTTC. Translating it yields CASSSTPSLGGNEQFF.

This clonotype has just a few counts. The V gene is TRBV12-3 or TRBV12-4, the J gene TRBJ2-5; 8 nucleotides line up with TRBD2. Matching the DNA end better, TRBJ2-1 makes the J call doubtful. The CDR3 is 14 amino acids. The CDR3 nucleotides read TGTGCCAGCAGAGAGACGGGGGGGGTGGCTGAGCAGTTCTTC. It encodes CASRETGGVAEQFF.

CDR3: CASSDWTGEQFF. The CDR3 coding sequence is TGTGCCAGCAGTGATTGGACGGGTGAGCAGTTCTTC. The chain combines TRBV25-1 with TRBJ2-1; no definite D call. The germline CDR1 and CDR2 sequences are MGHDK and SYGVNS. V was trimmed by 3 bases and J by 9 bases, leaving 9 bases between them. This CDR3 has 12 amino acids.

This clonotype was counted between two and nine times. The genes are TRBV5-1 and TRBJ2-5, with TRBD2 as a possible D gene (6 bases). Trimming removed 1 base at V and 3 bases at J, with 13 bases between. This CDR3 has 15 amino acids. Germline CDR1 reads SGHRS; CDR2 reads YFSETQ. Here the CDR3 reads CASSLSGQGEETQYF. CDR3 bases: TGCGCCAGCAGCTTGAGCGGGCAGGGTGAAGAGACCCAGTACTTC.

In this sample, this clonotype turned up a few times. V and J are TRBV7-8 and TRBJ2-1, with D possibly matching TRBD1 (5 bases). The CDR3 is made up of 15 amino acids. Germline CDR1 and CDR2: SGHVS and FQNEAQ. V was cut by 6 bases and J by 3 bases, with 15 bases left in between. CDR3 sequence reads: CASSPRQKSYNEQFF. CDR3 DNA: TGTGCCAGCAGTCCCCGACAGAAAAGCTACAATGAGCAGTTCTTC.

This clonotype was seen a few times. This sequence joins TRBV12-3 or TRBV12-4 and TRBJ2-1; D is unclear. V shed 0 bases and J shed 0 bases, with 12 bases lying between them. This CDR3 spans 17 amino acids. CDR3 sequence (DNA): TGTGCCAGCAGTTTAGCGCTGGGGTTGGGCTCCTACAATGAGCAGTTCTTC. Translating it yields CASSLALGLGSYNEQFF.

The rearrangement links TRBV4-3 to TRBJ1-1, with D possibly matching TRBD1 (5 bases). Germline V lookup: CDR1 LGHNA, CDR2 YSLEER. The CDR3 consists of 16 residues. V lost 0 bases and J lost 3, with 14 bases in between. CDR3 loop: CASSQDRDVGDTEAFF. CDR3 coding DNA: TGCGCCAGCAGCCAAGATCGAGACGTAGGGGACACTGAAGCTTTCTTT.

This clonotype has more than one count but fewer than ten. This chain connects TRBV10-3 to TRBJ2-3; a weak D match, TRBD1 (6 bases). The CDR3 covers 16 residues. V was pared by 2 bases and J by 0 bases, with 12 bases between. Per germline, CDR1 ENHRY and CDR2 SYGVKD. The CDR3 nucleotides read TGTGCCATCAGTGAGGGACAGAGTCCTAGCACAGATACGCAGTATTTT. Amino acids: CAISEGQSPSTDTQYF.

The J gene is TRBJ1-1, the V gene TRBV3-1; D is ambiguous. Germline V lookup: CDR1 LGHDT, CDR2 YNNKEL (reference sequence). This CDR3 has 14 amino acids. V shed 1 base and J shed 1 base, with 7 bases lying between them. The CDR3 DNA reads as TGTGCCAGCAGCCAAGGAGAGGGGAACACTGAAGCTTTCTTT. Translated: CASSQGEGNTEAFF. Based on the CDR3 plus reference TRBV3-1 and TRBJ1-1, the full variable domain is DTAVSQTPKYLVTQMGNDKSIKCEQNLGHDTMYWYKQDSKKFLKIMFSYNNKELIINETVPNRFSPKSPDKAHLNLHINSLELGDSAVYFCASSQGEGNTEAFFGQGTRLTVV.

There are many counts of this clonotype. Here the CDR3 reads CASSIIPGHQETQYF. The DNA of the CDR3 is TGTGCCAGCAGCATAATACCGGGACACCAAGAGACCCAGTACTTC. The chain recombines TRBV9 with TRBJ2-5; the D call may be TRBD1 or TRBD2 (5 bases each). The CDR3 length is 15 residues. Germline lookup yields CDR1 SGDLS and CDR2 YYNGEE. The V and J ends lost 4 bases and 0 bases respectively, with 13 bases between them.

There are a few counts of this clonotype. The chain has TRBV9 and TRBJ2-2; TRBD2 agrees at 9 bases. The J segment lost 7 bases and the V segment lost 0 bases, leaving 7 bases of the junction unmatched. From germline, CDR1 is SGDLS and CDR2 YYNGEE. The CDR3 sequence is 16 residues long. This CDR3 is CASSVEGPRGGGELFF. The CDR3 coding sequence is TGTGCCAGCAGCGTAGAGGGCCCGCGGGGGGGCGGGGAGCTGTTTTTT.

With respect to this clonotype: A single base separates this from a much larger clone, so it may be a read error. The V call is TRBV6-2 or TRBV6-3, the J call TRBJ2-7, with 9 bases fitting TRBD2. The CDR3 totals 15 residues. The germline V gene encodes CDR1 MNHEY and CDR2 SVGEGT. CDR3: CASSSRLAEVYGQYF. In DNA form, the CDR3 reads TGTGCCAGCAGTTCCCGACTAGCGGAAGTGTACGGGCAGTACTTC.

V usage is TRBV4-2 and J usage is TRBJ2-2, with 10 positions matching TRBD2. CDR3 length: 17 amino acids. The germline gives CDR1 LGHNA, CDR2 YNFKEQ. Trimming took 1 base from V and 7 from J; bases not matched to a gene: 9. CDR3 in DNA: TGTGCCAGCAGCCAAGGGGGGTTAGCGGGAGGTATCGGGGAGCTGTTTTTT. It yields the protein CASSQGGLAGGIGELFF.